The TCR beta chain under discussion was sequenced for a study of blood T cell repertoires in COVID-19. As for the study in general: Sample material is recorded as cDNA or gDNA derived from T cells, B-cell-depleted T cells, or PBMCs.

The CDR3 is 13 amino acids. In germline, CDR1 is MNHEY, CDR2 SMNVEV (reference sequence). The J segment lost 5 bases and the V segment lost 6 bases, leaving 4 bases of the junction unmatched. Libraries were prepared by immunoSEQ multiplex PCR; TCRdb keeps only in-frame clonotypes and omits some of them. The top ten hold approximately 9% of the sample, which has some 270,000 clones, around nine tenths seen once. The sample comprised peripheral blood. The rearrangement uses TRBV27 and TRBJ1-5; 7 bases agree with TRBD1. The sequence derives from a man aged 35 to 55 with active or convalescent COVID-19. DNA of the CDR3: TGTGCCAGCAGCGAAACAGGGGATCAGCCCCAGCATTTT. It yields the protein CASSETGDQPQHF.